This passage covers 26 T cell receptor beta chains from one sample sequenced in a study of blood T cell repertoires in COVID-19. The data were produced by immunoSEQ multiplex PCR, yet TCRdb's version contains in-frame clones alone and is incomplete. The table has about 320,000 clones, approximately 90% seen once. The source material was PBMCs or T cells enriched from blood (not recorded which). The origin of the receptors is a woman in her thirties who had been exposed to COVID-19.

V gene TRBV5-1 combines with J gene TRBJ2-2; a weak D match, TRBD2 (6 bases). This CDR3 is built from 16 residues. V was pared by 3 bases and J by 0 bases, with 12 bases between. Per the germline V gene, CDR1 is SGHRS and CDR2 is YFSETQ. The CDR3 reads CASSSAGTPNTGELFF. The DNA for the CDR3 is TGCGCCAGCAGCTCAGCCGGGACTCCGAACACCGGGGAGCTGTTTTTT.

This clone is a singleton in its sample. The rearrangement links TRBV10-1 to TRBJ1-2, with TRBD1 as a possible D gene (6 bases). Trimming took off 10 bases at V and 8 bases at J, with 17 bases between the two ends. Germline V lookup: CDR1 WNHNN, CDR2 SYGVQD (reference sequence). CDR3 size: 12 residues. The CDR3 spells CAKYGTRIGYTF. CDR3 in DNA: TGCGCCAAATACGGGACACGGATAGGCTACACCTTC.

Only a few counts were recorded for this clone. This chain links TRBV6-5 with TRBJ1-4; possibly TRBD1 for D (5 bases). The germline CDR1 and CDR2 sequences are MNHEY and SVGAGI. V was cut by 8 bases and J by 7 bases, with 17 bases left in between. The CDR3 is 14 residues long. The CDR3 DNA sequence: TGTGCCAGCCGGGGCGGGAGGGGATTTGAAAAACTGTTTTTT. It is translated as CASRGGRGFEKLFF.

This clone was seen once. The V call is TRBV11-3, the J call TRBJ2-5; 7 nucleotides align to TRBD1. CDR3 length: 15 residues. V dropped 2 bases and J dropped 2; count of bases not matched to a gene: 5. From germline, CDR1 is SGHNT and CDR2 YENEEA. CDR3: CASSLQTGNQETQYF. The CDR3 DNA sequence: TGTGCCAGCAGCTTACAGACAGGGAATCAAGAGACCCAGTACTTC.

This clone was counted a few times. The V call is TRBV12-2, the J call TRBJ2-1; the D call of TRBD1 is as the table states it, not checked on the DNA. TRBV12-2 is a pseudogene locus. This CDR3 contains 19 residues. CDR3 region: CASRLAPTHRGRVDNEQFF. In DNA form, the CDR3 reads TGTGCAAGTCGCTTAGCGCCAACACACAGGGGGCGAGTGGACAATGAGCAGTTCTTC.

J is TRBJ1-5 and V is TRBV5-6; D remains unclear. Germline CDR1 is SGHDT and CDR2 is YYEEEE. The V and J ends lost 0 bases and 4 bases respectively, with 11 bases between them. This CDR3 spans 15 amino acids. The CDR3 protein is CASSLGGFGNQPQHF. The CDR3 nucleotides read TGTGCCAGCAGCTTGGGCGGTTTTGGGAATCAGCCCCAGCATTTT.

This clone was seen only once. Different DNA sequences within this sample yield the same CDR3. The chain combines TRBV7-2 with TRBJ2-5; D unresolved. The V end lost 1 base, the J end lost 1 base, and 7 bases lay between the germline ends. The CDR3 length is 14 residues. Germline loops: CDR1 SGHTA, CDR2 FQGNSA. The chain's CDR3 is CASSLGQAQETQYF. For the CDR3, the DNA is TGTGCCAGCAGCTTAGGGCAGGCCCAAGAGACCCAGTACTTC.

The rearrangement uses TRBV10-3 and TRBJ2-2; no reliable D call. The CDR3 has 14 amino acids. V was clipped by 2 bases and J by 1 base, with 5 bases between them. The germline CDR1 and CDR2 sequences are ENHRY and SYGVKD. The CDR3 protein is CAISEGGNTGELFF. The CDR3 coding sequence is TGTGCCATCAGTGAGGGCGGGAACACCGGGGAGCTGTTTTTT.

The V gene is TRBV10-3, the J gene TRBJ2-2; maybe TRBD1 (5 bases). Germline CDR1 is ENHRY and CDR2 is SYGVKD. This CDR3 has 13 residues. Between the trimmed V and J ends, which lost 4 bases and 3 bases, there was a span of 6 bases. The CDR3 DNA reads TGTGCCATCAGTGGGGGCTACACCGGGGAGCTGTTTTTT. Amino acids: CAISGGYTGELFF.

This clone was counted a few times. CDR3 in DNA: TGTGCCAGCTCACCGCAGAGGGACTCAGGAAACACCATATATTTT. Its translation is CASSPQRDSGNTIYF. This rearrangement joins TRBV18 to TRBJ1-3; tentatively, D is TRBD1 (5 bases). CDR3 length: 15 amino acids. CDR1 and CDR2 from the germline V gene are KGHSH and LQKENI. With 3 bases removed from V and 4 bases from J, the gap between germline ends came to 13 bases.

This clone was seen a handful of times. The genes are TRBV7-6 and TRBJ2-1; tentatively, D is TRBD1 (6 bases). Germline CDR1 reads SGHVS; CDR2 reads FNYEAQ. Trimming took off 5 bases at V and 8 bases at J, with 13 bases between the two ends. This CDR3 comprises 13 residues. As DNA, the CDR3 is TGTGCCAGCAGCCCTAGGGGGAAAGATGAGCAGTTCTTC. Encoded protein: CASSPRGKDEQFF.

CDR3 in amino acids: CASSYSTGRNEKLFF. In DNA, the CDR3 is TGTGCCAGCAGTTACTCGACAGGAAGGAATGAAAAACTGTTTTTT. V gene TRBV6-5 combines with J gene TRBJ1-4, with D perhaps matching TRBD1 (6 bases). This CDR3 is 15 amino acids long. Germline CDR1 reads MNHEY; CDR2 reads SVGAGI. The V end was cut by 0 bases, the J end by 5 bases, with 10 bases between.

This chain joins TRBV27 and TRBJ2-7; 8 bases match TRBD2. V lost 6 bases, J lost 0 bases, and 10 bases stayed unmatched. This CDR3 is 16 amino acids long. Germline V CDR1 and CDR2: MNHEY, SMNVEV (reference sequence). CDR3 in DNA: TGTGCCAGCAGAAAGGCGGGGGGACGGATCTCCTACGAGCAGTACTTC. Translating gives CASRKAGGRISYEQYF.

The chain has TRBV12-5 and TRBJ1-5; D is unresolved. This CDR3 comprises 14 residues. Germline V gene sequence: CDR1 LGHNT, CDR2 FRNRAP. Deletions cut 3 bases from V and 2 bases from J, with 8 bases between. CDR3: CASGFVVGNQPQHF. The CDR3 nucleotides read TGTGCTAGTGGTTTTGTCGTTGGCAATCAGCCCCAGCATTTT.

CDR3 amino acids: CARSLPKQGLNTEAFF. CDR3 nucleotide sequence: TGTGCCAGAAGCTTACCAAAACAGGGGTTGAACACTGAAGCTTTCTTT. This sequence joins TRBV5-3 and TRBJ1-1, with TRBD1 identical over 7 bases. TRBV5-3 is annotated as an ORF whose role is uncertain. The junction had 7 bases not matched to a gene; V was cut back by 2 bases and J by 0 bases. The CDR3 is 16 residues long.

This sequence joins TRBV29-1 and TRBJ2-5; a weak D match, TRBD1 (5 bases). The V and J ends lost 3 bases and 6 bases respectively, with 14 bases between them. The length of the CDR3 is 13 residues. CDR1 and CDR2 (germline): SQVTM, ANQGSEA. CDR3 region: CSVDPAGRQTQYF. For the CDR3, the DNA is TGCAGCGTTGATCCCGCAGGGCGGCAGACCCAGTACTTC.

This sequence joins TRBV19 and TRBJ2-5, with D perhaps TRBD1 (5 bases). This CDR3 is 13 amino acids long. V lost 0 bases and J 4 bases, leaving 6 bases between the germline ends. Germline V CDR1 and CDR2: LNHDA, SQIVND (reference sequence). The CDR3 loop reads CASSIDRAETQYF. DNA for the CDR3: TGTGCCAGTAGTATAGACAGGGCAGAGACCCAGTACTTC.

This chain uses TRBV6-4 with TRBJ2-3; possible D gene TRBD1, 6 bases. The CDR3 spans 15 residues. The germline V and J ends were trimmed by 4 bases and 4 bases, with 15 bases remaining between them. The V gene's germline CDR1 is MRHNA and CDR2 SNTAGT. CDR3 DNA sequence: TGTGCCAGCAGTGGTGAAGGGGGATCATCAGATACGCAGTATTTT. Amino acid sequence: CASSGEGGSSDTQYF.

This clone appeared a few times. The chain has TRBV5-1 and TRBJ1-2, with TRBD1 matching over 10 bases. In germline, CDR1 is SGHRS, CDR2 YFSETQ. The ends lost 4 bases at V and 9 bases at J; junction bases unmatched: 9. The CDR3 loop spans 14 amino acids. This CDR3 reads CASSGGSGQGSYTF. CDR3 coding DNA: TGCGCCAGCAGCGGTGGGTCGGGACAGGGGAGCTACACCTTC. The full variable domain, completed using reference TRBV5-1 and TRBJ1-2, is KAGVTQTPRYLIKTRGQQVTLSCSPISGHRSVSWYQQTPGQGLQFLFEYFSETQRNKGNFPGRFSGRQFSNSRSEMNVSTLELGDSALYLCASSGGSGQGSYTFGSGTRLTVV.

V gene TRBV18 combines with J gene TRBJ1-1; perhaps TRBD1 as D (5 bases). This CDR3 has 16 amino acids. Trimming cost V 2 bases and J 4 bases, with 17 bases left between them. CDR1 and CDR2 (germline): KGHSH, LQKENI. CDR3 residues: CASSPWGPLESTEAFF. The CDR3 DNA follows: TGTGCCAGCTCACCATGGGGCCCTTTGGAGAGCACTGAAGCTTTCTTT. Using reference TRBV18 and TRBJ1-1 for the parts outside the CDR3, the full variable domain is NAGVMQNPRHLVRRRGQEARLRCSPMKGHSHVYWYRQLPEEGLKFMVYLQKENIIDESGMPKERFSAEFPKEGPSILRIQQVVRGDSAAYFCASSPWGPLESTEAFFGQGTRLTVV.

This sequence joins TRBV5-1 and TRBJ2-1, with D tentatively TRBD2 (5 bases). The CDR3 consists of 14 residues. Germline lookup yields CDR1 SGHRS and CDR2 YFSETQ. Trimming removed 0 bases at V and 11 bases at J, with 15 bases between. The CDR3 sequence: CASSLVPGEKKQFF. Here the CDR3 DNA reads TGCGCCAGCAGCTTGGTTCCTGGGGAGAAGAAGCAGTTCTTC. Complete variable domain (other parts from reference TRBV5-1 and TRBJ2-1): KAGVTQTPRYLIKTRGQQVTLSCSPISGHRSVSWYQQTPGQGLQFLFEYFSETQRNKGNFPGRFSGRQFSNSRSEMNVSTLELGDSALYLCASSLVPGEKKQFFGPGTRLTVL.

The chain links TRBV18 to TRBJ1-2, with 7 bases identical to TRBD1. The germline CDR1 and CDR2 sequences are KGHSH and LQKENI. J gave up 0 bases and V 6 bases, and 7 bases lay outside the gene matches. This CDR3 spans 15 amino acids. CDR3 sequence: CASSHRQGANYGYTF. The CDR3 coding sequence is TGTGCCAGCTCCCACCGACAGGGAGCTAACTATGGCTACACCTTC.

CDR3 nucleotide sequence: TGTGCCACCGCCTGGAGCAGCTCCTACAATGAGCAGTTCTTC. Its translation: CATAWSSSYNEQFF. V and J are TRBV27 and TRBJ2-1; unclear D gene. CDR1 and CDR2 from the germline V gene are MNHEY and SMNVEV (reference sequence). This CDR3 is 14 amino acids long. V lost 10 bases and J lost 0, with 13 bases in between.

The chain carries TRBV2 and TRBJ2-2; 10 nucleotides match TRBD1. With 4 bases clipped from V and 6 bases from J, the junction kept 5 bases outside the gene matches. Germline values: CDR1 SNHLY, CDR2 FYNNEI. The CDR3 is 15 amino acids. CDR3: CASSADRGQSGELFF. The CDR3 DNA reads as TGTGCCAGCAGTGCAGACAGGGGGCAGTCCGGGGAGCTGTTTTTT.

The chain carries TRBV6-5 and TRBJ2-7; D is unresolved. The CDR3 runs 14 residues. Germline V gene lookup returns CDR1 MNHEY and CDR2 SVGAGI. Trimming left V 3 bases short and J 4 bases short, with 13 bases between. CDR3 nucleotide sequence: TGTGCCAGCAGTTATAGTCCATCTTTATACGAGCAGTACTTC. It translates to CASSYSPSLYEQYF.

The J gene is TRBJ2-5, the V gene TRBV27; 8 nucleotides agree with TRBD1. With 5 bases clipped from V and 5 bases from J, the junction kept 13 bases outside the gene matches. The germline gives CDR1 MNHEY, CDR2 SMNVEV (reference sequence). This CDR3 comprises 16 residues. CDR3 sequence: CASSPRAGGAGETQYF. The CDR3 DNA sequence: TGTGCCAGCAGTCCAAGGGCAGGGGGCGCGGGGGAGACCCAGTACTTC.